The present entry profiles one T cell receptor beta chain with its context. This record belongs to a study of blood T cell repertoires in COVID-19. This CDR3 is built from 15 residues. Germline trimming cut 8 bases from V and 4 bases from J; bases unmatched to any gene: 11. Germline CDR1 is SGDLS and CDR2 is YYNGEE. TCRdb keeps only in-frame clones here, not all; method: immunoSEQ multiplex PCR. The table lists hundreds of thousands of clones, 86% of them singletons. The chain recombines TRBV9 with TRBJ2-2, with 7 nucleotides matching TRBD2. The sequenced material came from PBMCs or T cells enriched from blood (not recorded which). This receptor was obtained from a woman aged 45-60 years in a cohort exposed to, infected with or recovered from COVID-19 (not recorded which). In nucleotides, the CDR3 is TGTGCCAGTGGGTCGGGGGGACGAGGCACCGGGGAGCTGTTTTTT. Amino acid sequence: CASGSGGRGTGELFF.